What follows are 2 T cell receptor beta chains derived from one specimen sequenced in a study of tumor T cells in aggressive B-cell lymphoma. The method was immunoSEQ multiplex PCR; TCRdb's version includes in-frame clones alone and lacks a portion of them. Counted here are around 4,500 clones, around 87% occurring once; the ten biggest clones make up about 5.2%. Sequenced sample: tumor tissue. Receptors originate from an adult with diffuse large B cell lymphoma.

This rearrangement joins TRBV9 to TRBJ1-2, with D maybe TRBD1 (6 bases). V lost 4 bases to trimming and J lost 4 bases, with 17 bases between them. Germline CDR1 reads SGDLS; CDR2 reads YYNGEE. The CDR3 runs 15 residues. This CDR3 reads CASSPRGATGYGYTF. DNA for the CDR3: TGTGCCAGCAGCCCCCGGGGGGCTACGGGCTATGGCTACACCTTC.

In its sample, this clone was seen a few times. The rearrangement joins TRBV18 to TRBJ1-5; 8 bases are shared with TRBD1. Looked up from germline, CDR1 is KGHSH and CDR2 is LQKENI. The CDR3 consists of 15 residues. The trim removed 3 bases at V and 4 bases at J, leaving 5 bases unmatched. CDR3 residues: CASSPTGQGNQPQHF. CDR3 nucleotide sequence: TGTGCCAGCTCACCCACAGGACAGGGAAATCAGCCCCAGCATTTT.